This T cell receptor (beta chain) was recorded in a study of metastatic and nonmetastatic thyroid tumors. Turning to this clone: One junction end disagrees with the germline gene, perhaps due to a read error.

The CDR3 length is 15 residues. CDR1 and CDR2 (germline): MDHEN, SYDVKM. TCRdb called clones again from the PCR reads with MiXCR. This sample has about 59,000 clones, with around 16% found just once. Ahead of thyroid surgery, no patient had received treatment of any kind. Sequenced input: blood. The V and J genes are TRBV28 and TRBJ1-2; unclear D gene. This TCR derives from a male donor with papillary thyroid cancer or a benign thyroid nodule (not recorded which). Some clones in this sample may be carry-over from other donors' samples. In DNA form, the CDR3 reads TGTGCGAGCACGCAGCTAGTGGACGCGGTCGATGGCTACACCTTC. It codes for CASTQLVDAVDGYTF.